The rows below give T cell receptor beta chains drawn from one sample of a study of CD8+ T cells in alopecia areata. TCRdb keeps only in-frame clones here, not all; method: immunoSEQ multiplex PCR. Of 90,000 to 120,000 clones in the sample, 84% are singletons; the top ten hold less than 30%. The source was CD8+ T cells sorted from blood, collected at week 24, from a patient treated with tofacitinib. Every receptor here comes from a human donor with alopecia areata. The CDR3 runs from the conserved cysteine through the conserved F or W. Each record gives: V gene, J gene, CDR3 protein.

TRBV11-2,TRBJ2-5,CAGGDKETQYF
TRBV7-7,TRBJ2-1,CASSPTSGGGNEQFF
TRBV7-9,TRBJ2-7,CASTIQTLSSYEQYF
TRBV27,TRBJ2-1,CASSTPQVHEQFF
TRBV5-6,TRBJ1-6,CASSLSPNSLNSPLHF
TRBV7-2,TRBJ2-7,CASSSGLAGYYEQYF
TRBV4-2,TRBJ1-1,CASSLSGEGLNTEAFF
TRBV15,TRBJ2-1,CATSRDPHPGNEQFF
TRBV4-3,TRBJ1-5,CASSQGHGTGGQPQHF
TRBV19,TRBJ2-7,CASSNLLGTFESEQYF
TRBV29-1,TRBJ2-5,CSVHEGLETQYF
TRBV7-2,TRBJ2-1,CASSFAEGLPYNEQFF
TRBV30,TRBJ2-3,CAWLSLDTQYF
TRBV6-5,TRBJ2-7,CASSYSITYEQYF
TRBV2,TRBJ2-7,CASSEGPGGTYEQYF
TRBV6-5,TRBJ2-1,CASRTGPSSYNEQFF
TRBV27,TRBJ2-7,CASSLTGTRLEQYF
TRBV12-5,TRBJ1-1,CASGLFTSLHVGEAFF
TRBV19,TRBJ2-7,CASSMGGSGYEQYF
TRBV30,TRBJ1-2,CAWGVGQGNNYGYTF
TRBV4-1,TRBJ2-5,CASSHRSGEVTQYF
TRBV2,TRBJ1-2,CASSEAVGRNYGYTF
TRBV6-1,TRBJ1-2,CASSHRDRDNYGYTF
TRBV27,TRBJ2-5,CASSKGVASGQETQYF
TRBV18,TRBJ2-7,CASSPGTGEYF
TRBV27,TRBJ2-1,CASTTFVPAIF
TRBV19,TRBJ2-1,CASSSYSVLEQFF
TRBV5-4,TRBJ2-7,CASSSGTGAYEQYF
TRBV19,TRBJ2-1,CASMTGSEQFF
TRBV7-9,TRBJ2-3,CASSLASGDLDTQYF